This TCR beta chain was documented in a study of patients and donors after allogeneic stem cell transplantation (TCRdb year 2020). This clonotype was found a few times. Its antigen is unknown. Within one base of it there is no much larger clone, and no base qualities were kept. To prepare the library, RT-PCR was applied. TCRdb records NextSeq 550 as the sequencer. TCRdb trimmed the raw reads at Q25, called clones with MiXCR and kept productive beta chains. Each entry is one CDR3 protein sequence, shown with its most common DNA and genes. Within this sample are roughly 960,000 distinct CDR3 sequences, with roughly 18% of them counted one time only. The ten largest account for 5.5% to 6.5% of the sample. The germline V gene (reference sequence) provides CDR1 MNHEY and CDR2 SMNVEV. Germline trimming: 4 bases from V, 4 bases from J; junction bases outside gene matches: 10. Counted from cysteine to phenylalanine, this CDR3 has 17 amino acids. This entry keeps only the CDR3 DNA: 51 bases, framed from base 1.

Recombination connected TRBV27 to TRBJ2-7; the junction holds 13 bases that match TRBD2. The sequencing input was blood, either unsorted or a sorted T cell fraction (not recorded which). The clonotype was recovered from a human donor who was either an allogeneic HSCT recipient or a stem cell or donor lymphocyte infusion donor (not recorded which). It is not recorded whose cells these are; they may come from a transplant donor. The CDR3 protein: CASSSRTSGSVYYEQYF. The bases are TGTGCCAGCAGTTCCCGGACTAGCGGGAGTGTGTATTACGAGCAGTACTTC.